This T cell receptor (beta chain) was profiled in a study of T-cell reconstitution after alpha-beta-depleted transplantation in children. Study-level points and caveats: Newly produced T cells mostly provided counts and TCRbeta diversity after one year, as hyperexpanded clones declined.

CDR1 is SGHTA and CDR2 is FQGNSA in the germline V gene. The CDR3 runs 15 residues. J gave up 6 bases and V 1 base, and 5 bases lay outside the gene matches. The table lists this clonotype with many counts. Its specificity is unknown. Preparation of the TCRbeta library involved a method that used unique molecular identifiers. A single record per CDR3 protein comes from TCRdb applying MiXCR to the PCR reads. The sample lists hundreds of thousands of distinct CDR3 sequences; roughly 8.2% were seen once. The J gene is TRBJ1-4, the V gene TRBV7-2; TRBD1 aligns across 7 bases. This sample comprised peripheral blood, obtained 360 days after TCRalphabeta/CD19-depleted stem cell transplant. The sequence was obtained from a female patient aged 2 to 10 who had a stem cell transplant for Fanconi anemia, so the T cells may come from the graft donor. The CDR3 bases are TGTGCCAGCAGCTTAGGGGACAGAAACTATGAAAAACTGTTTTTT. Translation gives CASSLGDRNYEKLFF. The variable domain in full, with the rest retrieved from reference TRBV7-2 and TRBJ1-4, is GAGVSQSPSNKVTEKGKDVELRCDPISGHTALYWYRQSLGQGLEFLIYFQGNSAPDKSGLPSDRFSAERTGGSVSTLTIQRTQQEDSAVYLCASSLGDRNYEKLFFGSGTQLSVL.